These 10 T cell receptor beta chains originate from one sample sequenced in a study of OX40 agonist ivuxolimab in advanced cancers. The assay was immunoSEQ multiplex PCR, and TCRdb's table has in-frame clones only and misses some. Among tens of thousands of clones listed, 80% to 90% were seen once. The sample consisted of CD4+ or CD8+ T cells sorted from blood, taken in a trial of the OX40 agonist ivuxolimab. The receptors shown here come from an adult with an advanced solid tumor such as melanoma, head and neck, liver or kidney cancer.

The chain uses TRBV7-8 and TRBJ2-7; TRBD1 matches 7 bases. The CDR3 is 15 amino acids. Germline values: CDR1 SGHVS, CDR2 FQNEAQ. J gave up 0 bases and V 6 bases, and 8 bases lay outside the gene matches. Written as DNA, the CDR3 is TGTGCCAGCAGACCTCGACAGGGAAGCTCCTACGAGCAGTACTTC. This sequence encodes CASRPRQGSSYEQYF.

The CDR3 nucleotides read TGCGCCAGCAGCCAAGATCCAGGGTCGACGGTTAACTATGGCTACACCTTC. It translates to CASSQDPGSTVNYGYTF. V and J are TRBV4-3 and TRBJ1-2, with D possibly matching TRBD1 (5 bases). This CDR3 region has 17 residues. Germline loops: CDR1 LGHNA, CDR2 YSLEER. V was trimmed by 0 bases and J by 1 base, leaving 15 bases between them.

J is TRBJ2-3 and V is TRBV27; 8 bases are shared with TRBD2. From germline, CDR1 is MNHEY and CDR2 SMNVEV (reference sequence). The V segment lost 9 bases and the J segment 3 bases; nucleotides outside the gene matches: 2. The CDR3 has 12 amino acids. CDR3 residues: CASSGITDTQYF. As DNA, the CDR3 is TGTGCCAGTAGCGGGATAACAGATACGCAGTATTTT.

The chain uses TRBV13 and TRBJ2-3, with D tentatively TRBD1 (6 bases). The germline V gene has CDR1 PRHDT and CDR2 FYEKMQ (reference sequence). The CDR3 contains 16 residues. The V and J ends lost 8 bases and 6 bases respectively, with 24 bases between them. CDR3 sequence: CASSYQGGRAPDTQYF. DNA for the CDR3: TGTGCCAGCTCATATCAAGGGGGAAGGGCGCCGGATACGCAGTATTTT.

V gene TRBV6-5 combines with J gene TRBJ2-5, with TRBD2 matching over 10 bases. This CDR3 has 15 residues. With V trimmed by 5 bases and J by 4 bases, 7 bases remained unmatched. Germline V gene data show CDR1 as MNHEY and CDR2 as SVGAGI. CDR3 DNA: TGTGCCAGCAGTCTAGCGGGAGTAGATGTAGAGACCCAGTACTTC. It codes for CASSLAGVDVETQYF.

The chain is built from TRBV19 and TRBJ1-5; D is perhaps TRBD1 (5 bases). Germline CDR1 is LNHDA and CDR2 is SQIVND (reference sequence). The germline V and J ends were trimmed by 4 bases and 2 bases, with 12 bases remaining between them. This CDR3 region has 15 residues. The DNA for the CDR3 is TGTGCCAGTAGTACTTGGGGAGGGGGCAATCAGCCCCAGCATTTT. It yields the protein CASSTWGGGNQPQHF.

This clone has only a few counts. The chain has TRBV7-3 and TRBJ1-5; D is ambiguous. Trimming took off 5 bases at V and 5 bases at J, with 10 bases between the two ends. The CDR3 sequence is 13 residues long. Germline V CDR1 and CDR2: SGHTA, FQGTGA. The CDR3 DNA follows: TGTGCCAGCAGCCTCGGGCCCTATCAGCCCCAGCATTTT. The encoded protein is CASSLGPYQPQHF.

This clone showed up just a few times. The V gene is TRBV27, the J gene TRBJ1-2; 7 nucleotides agree with TRBD1. Germline V gene sequence: CDR1 MNHEY, CDR2 SMNVEV (reference sequence). Unmatched junction bases numbered 13, after V lost 5 bases and J lost 4 bases. This CDR3 is 16 amino acids long. The CDR3 reads CASSDSNRGTFYGYTF. The CDR3, as DNA: TGTGCCAGCAGTGACTCTAACAGGGGCACGTTCTATGGCTACACCTTC.

This chain uses TRBV7-6 with TRBJ1-5; TRBD1 is a possible D gene (5 bases). This CDR3 contains 16 residues. Trimming took 5 bases from V and 1 from J, leaving 15 bases between them. Germline assignment: CDR1 SGHVS and CDR2 FNYEAQ. The CDR3, as DNA: TGTGCCAGCAGCGCACGTGGGGGATACAGCAATCAGCCCCAGCATTTT. It is translated as CASSARGGYSNQPQHF.

This sequence joins TRBV19 and TRBJ2-5; perhaps TRBD1 as D (5 bases). Trimming shortened V by 0 bases and J by 5 bases, and 19 bases separated the two germline ends. The CDR3 is 17 amino acids. In germline, CDR1 is LNHDA, CDR2 SQIVND (reference sequence). The CDR3 here is CASSIEYRQTRPETQYF. The CDR3 DNA reads TGTGCCAGTAGTATAGAGTACCGACAGACCCGTCCGGAGACCCAGTACTTC.